Listed here is a single T cell receptor (beta chain). Relative to the germline gene, one junction end is altered; a read error may explain this. This PCR relied on a set of 60 Vbeta primers and 13 Jbeta primers. The table came from immunoSEQ multiplex PCR; TCRdb's copy has only in-frame clones and leaves some out. The repertoire holds some 130,000 clones, with around four fifths as singletons. The data are from a study of cytomegalovirus exposure and HLA in healthy donors. The CDR3 length is 8 residues. Looked up from germline, CDR1 is SNHLY and CDR2 is FYNNEI. This receptor was identified in a man aged 25-45 years in good health. The chain uses TRBV2 and TRBJ2-7; the D gene is possibly TRBD2 (5 bases). The sequenced sample consisted of PBMCs. In DNA form, the CDR3 reads TGTGCCAGCGAAGTGGGAGACTTC. Protein: CASEVGDF.